This passage covers 18 T cell receptor beta chains from one sample sequenced in a study of blood T cell repertoires in COVID-19. Profiled with immunoSEQ multiplex PCR; TCRdb holds only in-frame clones, not every one. This table holds some 360,000 clones, 70% to 90% found once. The sequenced sample consisted of peripheral blood. The source is a woman aged 60-70 years with COVID-19, enrolled during active disease.

This chain connects TRBV28 to TRBJ2-7; weak D call: TRBD2 (5 bases). V lost 7 bases, J lost 7 bases, and 14 bases lay in between. Germline CDR1 and CDR2: MDHEN and SYDVKM. The CDR3 has 12 amino acids. The CDR3 sequence: CASTPASGEQYF. The CDR3 DNA reads as TGTGCCAGCACCCCGGCTTCGGGGGAGCAGTACTTC.

V usage is TRBV7-3 and J usage is TRBJ1-1, with D possibly TRBD1 on 6 matching bases. CDR1 SGHTA and CDR2 FQGTGA come from the germline V gene. The CDR3 sequence is 14 residues long. Between the trimmed V and J ends, which lost 4 bases and 2 bases, there was a span of 11 bases. The DNA of the CDR3 is TGTGCCAGCAGCTGGGGACAAGGCAACACTGAAGCTTTCTTT. This gives the protein CASSWGQGNTEAFF.

The chain combines TRBV3-1 (or the pseudogene TRBV3-2) with TRBJ2-1; weak D call: TRBD2 (6 bases). In germline, CDR1 is LGHDT, CDR2 YNNKEL (reference sequence). The germline V and J ends were trimmed by 4 bases and 5 bases, with 12 bases remaining between them. This CDR3 is built from 14 residues. The CDR3, as DNA: TGTGCCAGCAGCCGGCGGAGGGCTGACAATGAGCAGTTCTTC. It translates to CASSRRRADNEQFF.

The chain combines TRBV6-5 with TRBJ1-4, with TRBD1 matching over 8 bases. CDR3 size: 13 residues. Germline CDR1 reads MNHEY; CDR2 reads SVGAGI. The V gene end was trimmed by 8 bases and the J gene end by 7 bases; junction bases not matched to a gene: 6. Here the CDR3 reads CASRQGWGEKLFF. The CDR3 DNA reads TGTGCCAGCCGACAGGGGTGGGGTGAAAAACTGTTTTTT.

This chain uses TRBV7-9 with TRBJ2-7; weak D call: TRBD2 (6 bases). Per germline, CDR1 SEHNR and CDR2 FQNEAQ (reference sequence). The CDR3 spans 13 residues. V was shortened by 4 bases and J by 4 bases, with 11 bases between the two germline ends. The CDR3 nucleotides read TGTGCCAGCAGCTCGGGACTCCCTTACGAGCAGTACTTC. Its protein product is CASSSGLPYEQYF.

The chain has TRBV5-4 and TRBJ1-2; D perhaps matches TRBD1 (6 bases). Trimming left V 4 bases short and J 8 bases short, with 12 bases between. The V gene's germline CDR1 is SGHNT and CDR2 YYREEE (reference sequence). The CDR3 is made up of 12 amino acids. CDR3 loop: CASSHPQGGYTF. CDR3 in DNA: TGTGCCAGCAGCCACCCACAGGGAGGCTACACCTTC.

In the case of this clone: Other DNA sequences in the same sample also yield this CDR3. The chain recombines TRBV6-5 with TRBJ1-5; no reliable D call. The germline CDR1 and CDR2 sequences are MNHEY and SVGAGI. The V end was cut by 5 bases, the J end by 6 bases, with 11 bases between. This CDR3 has 13 amino acids. DNA for the CDR3: TGTGCCAGCAGTAGCCCGGGAGGTCAGCCCCAGCATTTT. Translating gives CASSSPGGQPQHF.

This chain joins TRBV25-1 and TRBJ2-3; TRBD2 matches 8 bases. Trimming removed 4 bases from V and 2 bases from J; junction bases left unmatched: 11. CDR1 MGHDK and CDR2 SYGVNS come from the germline V gene. This CDR3 spans 17 amino acids. CDR3 amino acids: CASSGERGTLITDTQYF. The DNA for the CDR3 is TGTGCCAGCAGTGGAGAGCGGGGGACGCTCATCACAGATACGCAGTATTTT.

The chain employs TRBV18 and TRBJ2-7; D may be TRBD2 (6 bases). The germline V and J ends were trimmed by 2 bases and 6 bases, with 8 bases remaining between them. The CDR3 covers 12 residues. The germline V gene has CDR1 KGHSH and CDR2 LQKENI. The CDR3 spells CASSPGGVEQYF. The CDR3 bases are TGTGCCAGCTCACCAGGCGGGGTCGAGCAGTACTTC.

The chain links TRBV18 to TRBJ2-4; TRBD1 aligns across 9 bases. The CDR3 runs to 17 residues. V lost 2 bases and J lost 2; bases outside the gene matches: 7. Germline V gene sequence: CDR1 KGHSH, CDR2 LQKENI. CDR3 nucleotides: TGTGCCAGCTCACCATGGGTGGGACAGGGTACCAAAAACATTCAGTACTTC. It translates to CASSPWVGQGTKNIQYF.

V is TRBV19 and J is TRBJ1-1, with 7 bases identical to TRBD1. Trimming at V came to 4 bases and at J to 5 bases, leaving 10 bases not matched to a gene. The V gene's germline CDR1 is LNHDA and CDR2 SQIVND (reference sequence). The CDR3 runs 15 residues. The CDR3 bases are TGTGCCAGTAGTACCCGACAGGGTGCGCGTACTGAAGCTTTCTTT. Its translation: CASSTRQGARTEAFF.

Written as DNA, the CDR3 is TGTGCCAGCAGCGGGGGGTCTAGCGGGGTTGTTGATACGCAGTATTTT. Translating it yields CASSGGSSGVVDTQYF. This sequence joins TRBV11-2 and TRBJ2-3, with TRBD2 matching 9 bases. Germline-derived CDR1 and CDR2 are SGHAT and FQNNGV. J gave up 6 bases and V 5 bases, and 12 bases lay outside the gene matches. The CDR3 contains 16 residues. The whole variable domain, remainder taken from reference TRBV11-2 and TRBJ2-3, is EAGVAQSPRYKIIEKRQSVAFWCNPISGHATLYWYQQILGQGPKLLIQFQNNGVVDDSQLPKDRFSAERLKGVDSTLKIQPAKLEDSAVYLCASSGGSSGVVDTQYFGPGTRLTVL.

The chain links TRBV7-2 to TRBJ2-5; 8 bases are shared with TRBD2. The CDR3 extends over 18 amino acids. J lost 2 bases, V lost 1 base, and 12 bases had no gene match. CDR1 is SGHTA, CDR2 FQGNSA, per germline. This CDR3 is CASSLGARRGGRQETQYF. CDR3 coding DNA: TGTGCCAGCAGCTTAGGGGCCCGGCGCGGGGGGAGGCAAGAGACCCAGTACTTC.

This chain links TRBV5-1 with TRBJ1-1; tentatively, D is TRBD1 (6 bases). Trimming removed 4 bases at V and 0 bases at J, with 16 bases between. The germline V gene has CDR1 SGHRS and CDR2 YFSETQ. This CDR3 region has 16 residues. This CDR3 reads CASSPGQLFMNTEAFF. CDR3 nucleotide sequence: TGCGCCAGCAGCCCTGGACAGCTGTTCATGAACACTGAAGCTTTCTTT.

The chain recombines TRBV10-3 with TRBJ1-5; 10 bases are shared with TRBD1. The CDR3 has 15 amino acids. CDR1 is ENHRY and CDR2 is SYGVKD in the germline V gene. The V gene end was trimmed by 10 bases and the J gene end by 4 bases; junction bases not matched to a gene: 10. The CDR3 DNA reads as TGTGCCAGCCCGGGACAGGGGTTAAGGAATCAGCCCCAGCATTTT. Translation: CASPGQGLRNQPQHF.

The chain has TRBV28 and TRBJ1-2, with 10 bases identical to TRBD1. J gave up 2 bases and V 2 bases, and 14 bases lay outside the gene matches. Per germline, CDR1 MDHEN and CDR2 SYDVKM. The CDR3 length is 19 residues. The CDR3 sequence is CASSLRLTGGPLGNYGYTF. As DNA, the CDR3 is TGTGCCAGCAGTTTACGTTTGACAGGGGGCCCCCTAGGGAACTATGGCTACACCTTC.

The gene calls are TRBV3-1 (or the pseudogene TRBV3-2) and TRBJ2-5; TRBD2 might be the D (6 bases). The germline V gene encodes CDR1 LGHDT and CDR2 YNNKEL (reference sequence). The CDR3 consists of 13 residues. With 4 bases removed from V and 4 bases from J, the gap between germline ends came to 10 bases. This chain's CDR3 is CASSPIAVETQYF. The CDR3 coding sequence is TGTGCCAGCAGCCCTATAGCGGTAGAGACCCAGTACTTC.

The chain recombines TRBV19 with TRBJ1-1; D uncertain. This CDR3 contains 13 residues. Trimming removed 5 bases at V and 8 bases at J, with 15 bases between. Per the germline V gene, CDR1 is LNHDA and CDR2 is SQIVND (reference sequence). DNA of the CDR3: TGTGCCAGTAGTGAACGACTGTTGACCGAAGCTTTCTTT. Amino acid sequence: CASSERLLTEAFF.